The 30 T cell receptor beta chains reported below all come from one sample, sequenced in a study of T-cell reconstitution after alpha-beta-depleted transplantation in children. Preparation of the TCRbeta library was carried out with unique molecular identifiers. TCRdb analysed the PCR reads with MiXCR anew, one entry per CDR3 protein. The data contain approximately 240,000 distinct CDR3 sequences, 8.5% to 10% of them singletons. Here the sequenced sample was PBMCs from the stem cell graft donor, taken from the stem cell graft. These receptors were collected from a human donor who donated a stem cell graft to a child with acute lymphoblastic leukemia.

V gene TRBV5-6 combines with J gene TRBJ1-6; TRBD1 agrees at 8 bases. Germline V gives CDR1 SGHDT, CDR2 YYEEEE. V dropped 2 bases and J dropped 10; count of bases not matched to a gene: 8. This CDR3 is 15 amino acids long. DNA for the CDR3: TGTGCCAGCAGCTTACTGACAGGGGATGACTCACCCCTCCACTTT. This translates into CASSLLTGDDSPLHF.

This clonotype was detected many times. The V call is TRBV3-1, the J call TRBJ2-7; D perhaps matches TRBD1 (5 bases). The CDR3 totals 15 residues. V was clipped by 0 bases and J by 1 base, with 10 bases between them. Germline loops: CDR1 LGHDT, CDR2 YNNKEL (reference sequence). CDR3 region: CASSQDKAGSYEQYF. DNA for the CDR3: TGTGCCAGCAGCCAAGATAAGGCAGGGTCCTACGAGCAGTACTTC.

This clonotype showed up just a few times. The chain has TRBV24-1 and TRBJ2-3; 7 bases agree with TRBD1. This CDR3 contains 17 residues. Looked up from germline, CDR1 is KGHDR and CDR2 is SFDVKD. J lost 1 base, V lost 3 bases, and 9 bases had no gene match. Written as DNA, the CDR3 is TGTGCCACCAGTGATCCGGCGGTCGGGACAGGCACAGATACGCAGTATTTT. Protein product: CATSDPAVGTGTDTQYF.

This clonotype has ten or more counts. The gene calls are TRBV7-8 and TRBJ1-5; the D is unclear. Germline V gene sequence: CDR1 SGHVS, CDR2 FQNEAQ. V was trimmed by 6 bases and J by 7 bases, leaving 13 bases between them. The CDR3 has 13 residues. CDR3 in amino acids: CASRRLVGQPQHF. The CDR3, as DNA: TGTGCCAGCAGGCGGCTGGTGGGCCAGCCCCAGCATTTT. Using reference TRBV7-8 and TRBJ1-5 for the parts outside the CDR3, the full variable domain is GAGVSQSPRYKVAKRGQDVALRCDPISGHVSLFWYQQALGQGPEFLTYFQNEAQLDKSGLPSDRFFAERPEGSVSTLKIQRTQQEDSAVYLCASRRLVGQPQHFGDGTRLSIL.

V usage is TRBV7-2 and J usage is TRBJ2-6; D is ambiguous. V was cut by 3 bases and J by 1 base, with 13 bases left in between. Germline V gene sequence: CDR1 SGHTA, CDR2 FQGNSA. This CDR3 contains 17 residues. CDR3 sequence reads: CASSFWSVLSGANVLTF. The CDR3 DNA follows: TGTGCCAGCAGCTTCTGGTCGGTTTTATCTGGGGCCAACGTCCTGACTTTC.

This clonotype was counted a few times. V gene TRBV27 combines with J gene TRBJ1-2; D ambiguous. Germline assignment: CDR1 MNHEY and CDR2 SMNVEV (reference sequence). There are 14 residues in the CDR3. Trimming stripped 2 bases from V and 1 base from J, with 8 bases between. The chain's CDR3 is CASSLTADNYGYTF. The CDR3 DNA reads TGTGCCAGCAGTTTAACCGCAGATAACTATGGCTACACCTTC.

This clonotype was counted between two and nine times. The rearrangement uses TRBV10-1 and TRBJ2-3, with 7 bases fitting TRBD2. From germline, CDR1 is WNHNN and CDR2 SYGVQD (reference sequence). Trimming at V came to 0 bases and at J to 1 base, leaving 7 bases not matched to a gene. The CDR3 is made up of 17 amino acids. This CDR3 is CASSESRGRRGTDTQYF. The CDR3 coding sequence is TGCGCCAGCAGTGAGTCACGCGGGAGAAGGGGCACAGATACGCAGTATTTT.

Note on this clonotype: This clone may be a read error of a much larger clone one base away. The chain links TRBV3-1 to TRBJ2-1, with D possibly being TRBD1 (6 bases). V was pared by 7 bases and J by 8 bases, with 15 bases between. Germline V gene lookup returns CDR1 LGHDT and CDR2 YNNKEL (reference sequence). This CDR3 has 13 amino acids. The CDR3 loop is CASIGRGTDEQFF. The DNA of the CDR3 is TGTGCCAGCATCGGCAGGGGAACGGATGAGCAGTTCTTC.

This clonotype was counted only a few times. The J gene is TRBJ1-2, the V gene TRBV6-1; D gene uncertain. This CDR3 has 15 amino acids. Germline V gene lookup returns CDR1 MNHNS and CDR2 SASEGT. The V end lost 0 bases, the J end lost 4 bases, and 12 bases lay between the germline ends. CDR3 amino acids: CASSEAQAFGYGYTF. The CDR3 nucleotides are TGTGCCAGCAGTGAAGCGCAGGCATTTGGCTATGGCTACACCTTC.

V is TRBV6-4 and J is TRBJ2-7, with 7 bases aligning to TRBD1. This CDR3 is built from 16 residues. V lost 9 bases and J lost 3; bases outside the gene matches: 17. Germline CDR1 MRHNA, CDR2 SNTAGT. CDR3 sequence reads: CARLDSGGPTNYEQYF. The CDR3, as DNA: TGTGCCAGGCTTGATTCAGGGGGACCCACTAACTACGAGCAGTACTTC.

DNA for the CDR3: TGTGCCAGCAGCCAAATCAATGAAAAACTGTTTTTT. It codes for CASSQINEKLFF. The chain combines TRBV3-1 with TRBJ1-4; D is ambiguous. There are 12 residues in the CDR3. CDR1 LGHDT and CDR2 YNNKEL come from the germline V gene (reference sequence). V was shortened by 2 bases and J by 5 bases, with 3 bases between the two germline ends.

The CDR3 sequence is CASSLGRSNTGELFF. The DNA of the CDR3 is TGCGCCAGCAGCTTGGGTCGGTCGAACACCGGGGAGCTGTTTTTT. This sequence joins TRBV5-1 and TRBJ2-2, with D uncertain. This CDR3 has 15 residues. V was shortened by 0 bases and J by 0 bases, with 6 bases between the two germline ends. CDR1 is SGHRS, CDR2 YFSETQ, per germline.

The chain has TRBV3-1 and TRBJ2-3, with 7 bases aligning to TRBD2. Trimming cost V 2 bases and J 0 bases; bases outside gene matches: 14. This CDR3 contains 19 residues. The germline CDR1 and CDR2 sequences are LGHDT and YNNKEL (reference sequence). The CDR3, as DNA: TGTGCCAGCAGCCAAAAAGGAGCAGCGGGGTCCTCTAGCACAGATACGCAGTATTTT. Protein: CASSQKGAAGSSSTDTQYF.

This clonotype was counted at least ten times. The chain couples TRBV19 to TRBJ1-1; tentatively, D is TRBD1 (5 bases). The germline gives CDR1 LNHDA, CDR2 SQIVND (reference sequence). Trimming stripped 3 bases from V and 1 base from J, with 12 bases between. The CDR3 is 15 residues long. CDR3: CASSIYRGRNTEAFF. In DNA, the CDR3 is TGTGCCAGTAGTATTTATCGGGGGAGGAACACTGAAGCTTTCTTT.

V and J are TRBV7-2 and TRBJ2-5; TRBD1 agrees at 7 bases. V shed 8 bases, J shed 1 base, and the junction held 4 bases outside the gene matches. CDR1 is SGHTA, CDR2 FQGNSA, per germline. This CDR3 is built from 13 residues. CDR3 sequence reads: CASSGQTQETQYF. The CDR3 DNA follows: TGTGCCAGCTCGGGACAGACCCAAGAGACCCAGTACTTC.

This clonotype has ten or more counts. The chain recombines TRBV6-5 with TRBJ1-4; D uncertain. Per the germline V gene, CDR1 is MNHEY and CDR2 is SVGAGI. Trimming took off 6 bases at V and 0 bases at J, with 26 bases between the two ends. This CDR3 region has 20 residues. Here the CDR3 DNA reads TGTGCCAGCAGCTCTTACCAAGGCAGTGGGGTCGGCGCAACTAATGAAAAACTGTTTTTT. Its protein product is CASSSYQGSGVGATNEKLFF.

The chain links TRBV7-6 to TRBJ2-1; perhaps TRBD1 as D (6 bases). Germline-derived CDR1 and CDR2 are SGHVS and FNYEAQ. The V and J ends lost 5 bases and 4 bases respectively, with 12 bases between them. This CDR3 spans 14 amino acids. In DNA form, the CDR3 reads TGTGCCAGCAGCCCCTGGACAGAATACAATGAGCAGTTCTTC. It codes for CASSPWTEYNEQFF.

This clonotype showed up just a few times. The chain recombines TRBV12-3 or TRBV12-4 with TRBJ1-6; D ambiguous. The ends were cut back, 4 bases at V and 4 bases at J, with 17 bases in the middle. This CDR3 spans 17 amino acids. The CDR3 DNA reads TGTGCCAGCAGTTCTGGGGTCGGTAGGGCATATAATTCACCCCTCCACTTT. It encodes CASSSGVGRAYNSPLHF.

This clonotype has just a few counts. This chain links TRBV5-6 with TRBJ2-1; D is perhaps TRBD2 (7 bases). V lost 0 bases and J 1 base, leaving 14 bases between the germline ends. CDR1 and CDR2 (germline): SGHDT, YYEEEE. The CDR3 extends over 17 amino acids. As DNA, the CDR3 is TGTGCCAGCAGCTTGGAGTTAGGGGGGGGGTCCTACAATGAGCAGTTCTTC. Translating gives CASSLELGGGSYNEQFF.

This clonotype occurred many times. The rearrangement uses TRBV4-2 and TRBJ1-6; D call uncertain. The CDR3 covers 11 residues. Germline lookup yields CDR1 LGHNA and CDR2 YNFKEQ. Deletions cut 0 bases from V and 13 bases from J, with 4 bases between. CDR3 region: CASSQDGPLHF. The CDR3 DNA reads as TGTGCCAGCAGCCAAGATGGGCCCCTCCACTTT.

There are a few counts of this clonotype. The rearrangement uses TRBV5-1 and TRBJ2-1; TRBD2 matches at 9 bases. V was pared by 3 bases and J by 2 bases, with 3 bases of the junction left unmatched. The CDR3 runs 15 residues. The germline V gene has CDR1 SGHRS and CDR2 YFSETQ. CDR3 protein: CASSSLAGTYNEQFF. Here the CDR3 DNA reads TGCGCCAGCAGCTCGCTAGCGGGGACCTACAATGAGCAGTTCTTC.

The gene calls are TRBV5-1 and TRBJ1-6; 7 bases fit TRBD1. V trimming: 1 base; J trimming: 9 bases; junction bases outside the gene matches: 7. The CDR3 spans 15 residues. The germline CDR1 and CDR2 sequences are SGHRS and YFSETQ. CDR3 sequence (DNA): TGCGCCAGCAGCTTGAACAGGGGTGGAGGTTCACCCCTCCACTTT. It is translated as CASSLNRGGGSPLHF.

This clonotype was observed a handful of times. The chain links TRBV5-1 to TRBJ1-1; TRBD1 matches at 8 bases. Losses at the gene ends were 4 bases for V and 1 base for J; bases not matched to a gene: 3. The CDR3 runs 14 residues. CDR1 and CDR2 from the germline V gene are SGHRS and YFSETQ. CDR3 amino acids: CASSIGQGNTEAFF. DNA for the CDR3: TGCGCCAGCAGCATCGGACAGGGGAACACTGAAGCTTTCTTT.

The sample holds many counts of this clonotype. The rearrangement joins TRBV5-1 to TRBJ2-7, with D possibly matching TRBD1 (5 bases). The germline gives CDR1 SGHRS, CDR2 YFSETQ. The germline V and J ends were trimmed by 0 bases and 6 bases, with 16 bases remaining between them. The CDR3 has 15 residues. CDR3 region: CASSLDGRDLGEQYF. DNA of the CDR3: TGCGCCAGCAGCTTGGATGGCAGGGATCTGGGCGAGCAGTACTTC.

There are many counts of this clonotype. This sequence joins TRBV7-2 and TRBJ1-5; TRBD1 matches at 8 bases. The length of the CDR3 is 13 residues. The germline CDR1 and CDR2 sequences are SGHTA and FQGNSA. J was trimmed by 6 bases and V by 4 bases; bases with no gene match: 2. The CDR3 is CASSSDRVQPQHF. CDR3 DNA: TGTGCCAGCAGCTCGGACAGGGTTCAGCCCCAGCATTTT.

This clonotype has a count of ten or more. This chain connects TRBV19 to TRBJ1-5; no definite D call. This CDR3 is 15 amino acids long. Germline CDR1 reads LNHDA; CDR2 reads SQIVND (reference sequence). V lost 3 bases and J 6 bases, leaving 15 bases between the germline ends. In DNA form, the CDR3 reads TGTGCCAGTAGTATCGTCCGGGATCTCGGTCAGCCCCAGCATTTT. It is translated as CASSIVRDLGQPQHF.

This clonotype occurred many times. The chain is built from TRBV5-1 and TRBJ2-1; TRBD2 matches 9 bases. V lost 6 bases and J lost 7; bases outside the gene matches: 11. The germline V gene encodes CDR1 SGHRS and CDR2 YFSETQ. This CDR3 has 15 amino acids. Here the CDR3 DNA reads TGCGCCAGCACCGCGGGTAGCGGGGGTCCTAATGAGCAGTTCTTC. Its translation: CASTAGSGGPNEQFF.

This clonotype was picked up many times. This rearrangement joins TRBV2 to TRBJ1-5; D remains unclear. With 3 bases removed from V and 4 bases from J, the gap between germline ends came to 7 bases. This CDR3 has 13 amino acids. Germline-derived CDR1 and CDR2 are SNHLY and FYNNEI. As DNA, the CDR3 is TGTGCCAGCAGTGATCAGCCGAATCAGCCCCAGCATTTT. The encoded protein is CASSDQPNQPQHF.

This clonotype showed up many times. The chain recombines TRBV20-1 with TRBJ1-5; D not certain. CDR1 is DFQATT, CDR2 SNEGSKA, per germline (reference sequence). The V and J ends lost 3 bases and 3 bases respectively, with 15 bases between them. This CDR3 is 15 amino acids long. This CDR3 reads CSARYREGINQPQHF. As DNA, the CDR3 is TGCAGTGCTAGGTACCGGGAAGGGATCAATCAGCCCCAGCATTTT.

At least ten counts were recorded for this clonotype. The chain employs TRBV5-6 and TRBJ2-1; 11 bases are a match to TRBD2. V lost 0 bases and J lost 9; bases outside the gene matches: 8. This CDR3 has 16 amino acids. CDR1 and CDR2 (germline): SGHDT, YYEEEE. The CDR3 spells CASSLDIAGGPSEQFF. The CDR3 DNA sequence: TGTGCCAGCAGCTTGGATATAGCGGGGGGGCCGAGTGAGCAGTTCTTC.